This T cell receptor beta chain stems from a study of shared clonotypes between healthy human individuals. Study findings and constraints: Among donors, sharing of clonotypes was expected to be affected by sequencing depth. Shared across a few donors were roughly 4.7% of the naive CD4 clonotypes.

V was trimmed by 5 bases and J by 2 bases, leaving 12 bases between them. The CDR3 contains 14 residues. Germline CDR1 PRHDT, CDR2 FYEKMQ (reference sequence). As concerns this clone: Its antigen remains unidentified.

Healthy HIV-negative adults with no recent acute infections or vaccinations were recruited as donors. Among the donors, all were Caucasian adults who lived in Nashville, Tennessee. Assay: immunoSEQ multiplex PCR; the TCRdb copy retains only in-frame clones and omits some. The sample comprises hundreds of thousands of clones, roughly 78% of which are singletons, and 1.8% rests with the top ten. This clonotype originated in a woman in her 30s in good health. The chain recombines TRBV13 with TRBJ2-5; D remains unclear. The sample consisted of memory CD4+ T cells sorted from blood. The subset denotes: CD45RA-negative fraction. Here the CDR3 reads CASSPSLGQETQYF. CDR3 sequence (DNA): TGTGCCAGCAGCCCGAGCCTAGGGCAAGAGACCCAGTACTTC.